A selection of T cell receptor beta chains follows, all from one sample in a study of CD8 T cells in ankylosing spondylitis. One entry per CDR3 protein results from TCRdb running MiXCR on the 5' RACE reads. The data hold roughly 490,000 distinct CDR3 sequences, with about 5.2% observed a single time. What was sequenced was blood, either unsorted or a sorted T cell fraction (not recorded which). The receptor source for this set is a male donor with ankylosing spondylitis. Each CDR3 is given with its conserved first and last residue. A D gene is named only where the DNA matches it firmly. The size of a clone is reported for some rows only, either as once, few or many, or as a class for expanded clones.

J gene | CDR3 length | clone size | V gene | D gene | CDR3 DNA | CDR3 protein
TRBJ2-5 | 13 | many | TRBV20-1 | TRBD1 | TGCAGTGCCGAGAAGACAGGGCCCGAGACCCAGTACTTC | CSAEKTGPETQYF
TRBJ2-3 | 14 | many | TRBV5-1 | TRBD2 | TGCGCCAGCAGCGTCGGACTAGCCGCAGATACGCAGTATTTT | CASSVGLAADTQYF
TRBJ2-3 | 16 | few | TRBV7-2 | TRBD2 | TGTGCCAGCAGCTCAGCGGGGGGGCCGGGCACAGATACGCAGTATTTT | CASSSAGGPGTDTQYF
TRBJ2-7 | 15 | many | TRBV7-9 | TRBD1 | TGTGCCAGCAGCTTAGATGTTGCAGGGGGCGGCGAGCAGTACTTC | CASSLDVAGGGEQYF
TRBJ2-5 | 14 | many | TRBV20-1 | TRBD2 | TGCAGTGTTTGGACCGGGACTAGGGTCGAGACCCAGTACTTC | CSVWTGTRVETQYF
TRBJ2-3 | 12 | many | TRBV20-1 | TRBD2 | TGCAGTGCGGGAGGGAGAGGGGATACGCAGTATTTT | CSAGGRGDTQYF
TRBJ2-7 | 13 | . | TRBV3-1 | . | TGTGCCAGCAGCCAAGACCTGGGGTCCGAGCAGTACTTC | CASSQDLGSEQYF
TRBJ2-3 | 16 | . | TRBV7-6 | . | TGTGCCAGCAGCGTCCGACAAGGGAAGGGCACAGATACGCAGTATTTT | CASSVRQGKGTDTQYF
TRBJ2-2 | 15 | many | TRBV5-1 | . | TGCGCCAGTTGTTTGGCGGGGAGGCGAACCGGGGAGCTGTTTTTT | CASCLAGRRTGELFF
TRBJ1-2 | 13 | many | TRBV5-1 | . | TGCGCCAGCAGGCTCAGGGAGGACTATGGCTACACCTTC | CASRLREDYGYTF
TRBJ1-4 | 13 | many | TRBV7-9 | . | TGTGCCAGCAACCGGGACCAACATGAAAAACTGTTTTTT | CASNRDQHEKLFF
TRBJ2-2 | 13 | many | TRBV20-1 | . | TGCAGTGGTAAAGGGTCGACCACCGGGGAGCTGTTTTTT | CSGKGSTTGELFF
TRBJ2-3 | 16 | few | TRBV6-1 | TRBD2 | TGTGCCAGCAGGCGAGAGACTAGCGGGGGCACAGATACGCAGTATTTT | CASRRETSGGTDTQYF
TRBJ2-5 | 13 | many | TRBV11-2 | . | TGTGCCAGCACCCTCGGGTACCAAGAGACCCAGTACTTC | CASTLGYQETQYF
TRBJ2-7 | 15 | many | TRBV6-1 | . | TGTGCCAGCAGACACGCCGTGGACAGTAGGGACGAGCAGTACTTC | CASRHAVDSRDEQYF
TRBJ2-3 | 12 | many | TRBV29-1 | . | TGCAGCGTTGACTTGGGGATTTCAGCGCAGTATTTT | CSVDLGISAQYF
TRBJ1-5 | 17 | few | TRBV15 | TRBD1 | TGTGCCACCAGCAGAGATCTCTCTCAGGGGGGAGATCAGCCCCAGCATTTT | CATSRDLSQGGDQPQHF
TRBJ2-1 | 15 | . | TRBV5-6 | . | TGTGCCAGCAGCTTCATGGGATCGGCCTACAATGAGCAGTTCTTC | CASSFMGSAYNEQFF
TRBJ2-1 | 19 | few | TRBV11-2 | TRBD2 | TGTGCCAGCAGCCGCGGACTAGCGGGGGGCTACTCCTCCTACAATGAGCAGTTCTTC | CASSRGLAGGYSSYNEQFF
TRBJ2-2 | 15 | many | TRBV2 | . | TGTGCCAGCAGCGGCCCTACCAGGAACACCGGGGAGCTGTTTTTT | CASSGPTRNTGELFF
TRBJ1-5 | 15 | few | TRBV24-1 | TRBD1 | TGTGCCACCAGTGATGGGGACAGGCCCTATCAGCCCCAGCATTTT | CATSDGDRPYQPQHF
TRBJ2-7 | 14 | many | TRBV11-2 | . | TGTGCCAGCAGGAATACAGGTGACACCTACGAGCAGTACTTC | CASRNTGDTYEQYF
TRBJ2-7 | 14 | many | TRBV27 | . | TGTGCCAGCAGCTTAAGGGACTCCACCTACGAGCAGTACTTC | CASSLRDSTYEQYF
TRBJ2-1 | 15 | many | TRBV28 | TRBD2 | TGTGCCAGCAGCCATCTAGCGGGAGCATCGGGTGAGCAGTTCTTC | CASSHLAGASGEQFF
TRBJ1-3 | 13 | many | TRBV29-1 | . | TGCAGCGTTGAAGGCCTCTCTGGAAACACCATATATTTT | CSVEGLSGNTIYF
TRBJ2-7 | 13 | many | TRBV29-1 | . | TGCAGCGTTGATACAAACTCTTTTGGGGAGCAGTACTTC | CSVDTNSFGEQYF
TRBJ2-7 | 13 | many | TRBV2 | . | TGTGCCAGCAGTACAGCCAAATCCTACGAGCAGTACTTC | CASSTAKSYEQYF
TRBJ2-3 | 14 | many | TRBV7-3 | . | TGTGCCAGCAGCCCCCGGACCCCAAAGGATACGCAGTATTTT | CASSPRTPKDTQYF
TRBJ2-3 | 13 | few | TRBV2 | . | TGTGCCAGCAATACTAGGGGGGAAGATACGCAGTATTTT | CASNTRGEDTQYF
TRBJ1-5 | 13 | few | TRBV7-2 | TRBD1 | TGTGCCAGCAGCGTAGACAGGGAGCAGCCCCAGCATTTT | CASSVDREQPQHF
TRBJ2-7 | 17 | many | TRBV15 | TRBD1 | TGTGCCACCATGAGATCGGGACAGGGGGCTTCCTCCTACGAGCAGTACTTC | CATMRSGQGASSYEQYF
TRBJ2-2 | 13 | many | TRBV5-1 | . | TGCGCCAGCAGCATAATCTCTACCGGGGAGCTGTTTTTT | CASSIISTGELFF
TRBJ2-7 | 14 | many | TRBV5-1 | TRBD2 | TGCGCCAGCAGCTCTCTAGCGGGAGCGGGGGAGCAGTACTTC | CASSSLAGAGEQYF
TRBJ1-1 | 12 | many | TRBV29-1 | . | TGCAGCGCTCTGAGGGAGAACACTGAAGCTTTCTTT | CSALRENTEAFF
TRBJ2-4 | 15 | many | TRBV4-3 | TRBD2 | TGCGCCAGCAGCCAAGTAGCGGGAGTATCGAACATTCAGTACTTC | CASSQVAGVSNIQYF
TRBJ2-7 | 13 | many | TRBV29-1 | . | TGCAGCGTTGAAGGTCGGCAGGGCTACGAGCAGTACTTC | CSVEGRQGYEQYF
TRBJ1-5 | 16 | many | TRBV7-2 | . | TGTGCCAGCAGCTTAGGAGGTAGTCTTAGCAATCAGCCCCAGCATTTT | CASSLGGSLSNQPQHF
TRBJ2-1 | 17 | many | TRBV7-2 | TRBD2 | TGTGCCAGCAGCTTGAGGTGGGGACTAGCGGGAGGTCGTGAGCAGTTCTTC | CASSLRWGLAGGREQFF
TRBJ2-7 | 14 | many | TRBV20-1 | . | TGCAGTGCTAGAGATTGGACTAATAGGAACGAGCAGTACTTC | CSARDWTNRNEQYF
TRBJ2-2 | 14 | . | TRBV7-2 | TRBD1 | TGTGCCAGCAGCTCCAGGACAGGAGGCGGGGAGCTGTTTTTT | CASSSRTGGGELFF
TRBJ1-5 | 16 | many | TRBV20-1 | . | TGCAGTGCTAGAGTACAGGGTACCACCCGCGATCAGCCCCAGCATTTT | CSARVQGTTRDQPQHF
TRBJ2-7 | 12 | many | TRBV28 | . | TGTGCCAGCAAGGGTTCCACCTACGAGCAGTACTTC | CASKGSTYEQYF
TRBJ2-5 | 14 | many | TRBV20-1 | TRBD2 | TGCAGTGCTAGAGTAGCGGGAGTCCGAGAGACCCAGTACTTC | CSARVAGVRETQYF
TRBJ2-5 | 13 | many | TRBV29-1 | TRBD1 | TGCAGCGATTCAGGACAGGGACTGCAGACCCAGTACTTC | CSDSGQGLQTQYF
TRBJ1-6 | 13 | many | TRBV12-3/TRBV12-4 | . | TGTGCCAGCAGTTTTGTTTTAGGGTCACCCCTCCACTTT | CASSFVLGSPLHF
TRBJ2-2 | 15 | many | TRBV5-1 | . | TGCGCCAGCAGCTTGGGTGTGAACCGCCCAGGGGAGCTGTTTTTT | CASSLGVNRPGELFF
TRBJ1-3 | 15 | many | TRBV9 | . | TGTGCCAGCAGCGCCGGACCTGGGGACGGAAACACCATATATTTT | CASSAGPGDGNTIYF
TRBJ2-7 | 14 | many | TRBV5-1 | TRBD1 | TGCGCCAGCAGCTTTGACAGGGACACCTACGAGCAGTACTTC | CASSFDRDTYEQYF
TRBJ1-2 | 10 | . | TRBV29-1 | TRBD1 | TGCAGCGTTGTGGGACAGGGAGTAGGCTTC | CSVVGQGVGF
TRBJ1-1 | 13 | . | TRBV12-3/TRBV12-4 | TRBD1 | TGTGCCAGCAGCTTCATCGGACAGGGAGAAACGTTCTTT | CASSFIGQGETFF
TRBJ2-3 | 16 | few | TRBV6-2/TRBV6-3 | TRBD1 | TGTGCCAGCAGCAGAATGACAGGGGTCGGGGCAGATACGCAGTATTTT | CASSRMTGVGADTQYF
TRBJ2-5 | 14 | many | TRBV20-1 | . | TGCAGTGCTAGTAAGGCGGAGAACTTAGAGACCCAGTACTTC | CSASKAENLETQYF
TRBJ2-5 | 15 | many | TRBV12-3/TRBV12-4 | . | TGTGCCAGCACCCCGGGATTTATAGCGTCAGAGACCCAGTACTTC | CASTPGFIASETQYF
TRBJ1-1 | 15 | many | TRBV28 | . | TGTGCCAGCAGTCGGCCTGGGACGGGGAACACTGAAGCTTTCTTT | CASSRPGTGNTEAFF